This entry concerns a single T cell receptor (beta chain). Its specificity is unknown. CDR3 length: 16 residues. This entry belongs to a study of vaccination and CD4 T cells after COVID-19. Whole-study context: Cells were stimulated with overlapping spike peptide pools from SARS-CoV-2, HCoV-NL63, HCoV-OC43 and HCoV-229E.

Study findings and constraints: Spike mono-reactive status applied to 304 of 307 vaccine-specific clones in convalescent patients.

The Oncomine TCR Beta short-read assay sequenced DNA from cultured CD4+ T cells. From the PCR reads, TCRdb called clonotypes with MiXCR, one entry per CDR3 protein. The profile shows several thousand distinct CDR3 sequences, around 60% of them singletons. Treatment described: roughly 11-day PBMC culture with coronavirus spike peptide pools or control peptides (ViraFEST assay). Sequencing was performed on CD4+ T cells from blood, cultured in vitro. The genes are TRBV21-1 and TRBJ1-4; TRBD1 is the table's D call and was not checked against the DNA. TRBV21-1 is an annotated pseudogene. The receptor was derived from a human donor who had recovered from COVID-19. CDR3 coding DNA: TGTGCCAGCAGCTCAAGGGGCCGGTCAACTAATGAAAAACTGTTTTTT. This gives the protein CASSSRGRSTNEKLFF.